These 28 T cell receptor beta chains share one sample of origin, sequenced in a study of cytomegalovirus exposure and HLA in healthy donors. The PCR ran on 60 Vbeta and 13 Jbeta primers. Generated by immunoSEQ multiplex PCR, the TCRdb table keeps only in-frame clones and is missing some. The data show 200,000 to 250,000 clones, around 76% seen once. Material for sequencing was PBMCs. The receptors were sampled from a man aged 18 to 35 in good health and CMV-seronegative.

The CDR3 DNA follows: TGTGCCAGCAACGTTCTAGCATCCAATGAGCAGTTCTTC. Amino acid sequence: CASNVLASNEQFF. The gene calls are TRBV2 and TRBJ2-1, with D possibly matching TRBD2 (5 bases). The CDR3 covers 13 residues. Trimming removed 7 bases at V and 6 bases at J, with 13 bases between. CDR1 and CDR2 from the germline V gene are SNHLY and FYNNEI.

This rearrangement joins TRBV28 to TRBJ1-2, with D possibly matching TRBD1 (5 bases). The germline V gene encodes CDR1 MDHEN and CDR2 SYDVKM. This CDR3 region has 15 residues. V gave up 6 bases and J gave up 4 bases, with 18 bases separating them. In DNA, the CDR3 is TGTGCCAGCAGCCGGAGAGGAGGGGTCGGCTATGGCTACACCTTC. It specifies CASSRRGGVGYGYTF.

The chain combines TRBV12-5 with TRBJ2-6; D remains ambiguous. V was trimmed by 0 bases and J by 5 bases, leaving 17 bases between them. The CDR3 length is 18 residues. Germline CDR1 reads LGHNT; CDR2 reads FRNRAP. The CDR3 is CASGLVTGSTLWANVLTF. CDR3 in DNA: TGTGCTAGTGGTTTGGTTACCGGGTCCACGCTCTGGGCCAACGTCCTGACTTTC.

This chain links TRBV18 with TRBJ1-2, with a tentative D call TRBD1 (5 bases). The germline V and J ends were trimmed by 3 bases and 10 bases, with 9 bases remaining between them. Germline-derived CDR1 and CDR2 are KGHSH and LQKENI. The CDR3 length is 11 residues. As DNA, the CDR3 is TGTGCCAGCTCACCGCAGGGTGTCTACACCTTC. Encoded protein: CASSPQGVYTF.

The chain couples TRBV5-6 to TRBJ1-1, with D tentatively TRBD1 (5 bases). The CDR3 loop spans 18 amino acids. CDR1 and CDR2 from the germline V gene are SGHDT and YYEEEE. The V end was cut by 3 bases, the J end by 4 bases, with 25 bases between. CDR3 in DNA: TGTGCCAGCAGCTCCAGGGTCCGCTCTCGATATAGGTTCACTGAAGCTTTCTTT. This codes for CASSSRVRSRYRFTEAFF. The full variable domain, rest sourced from reference TRBV5-6 and TRBJ1-1, is DAGVTQSPTHLIKTRGQQVTLRCSPKSGHDTVSWYQQALGQGPQFIFQYYEEEERQRGNFPDRFSGHQFPNYSSELNVNALLLGDSALYLCASSSRVRSRYRFTEAFFGQGTRLTVV.

CDR3 coding DNA: TGTGCCAGCAGACATGGACTAGCAATGGCCGGGGAGCTGTTTTTT. Amino acids: CASRHGLAMAGELFF. V gene TRBV28 combines with J gene TRBJ2-2; 8 bases fit TRBD2. The CDR3 is made up of 15 amino acids. Germline-derived CDR1 and CDR2 are MDHEN and SYDVKM. V gave up 6 bases and J gave up 6 bases; unmatched junction bases: 9.

This chain links TRBV4-1 with TRBJ2-7; D unresolved. The CDR3 length is 14 residues. V was trimmed by 10 bases and J by 9 bases, leaving 25 bases between them. CDR1 and CDR2 (germline): MGHRA, YSYEKL. CDR3 coding DNA: TGCGCCACCGGTTCCGGAGCGACGGATGACGGGCAGTACTTC. This sequence encodes CATGSGATDDGQYF.

This clone has just a few counts. J is TRBJ2-3 and V is TRBV19, with 12 bases lining up with TRBD1. The germline gives CDR1 LNHDA, CDR2 SQIVND (reference sequence). Germline trimming cut 6 bases from V and 2 bases from J; bases unmatched to any gene: 3. This CDR3 contains 15 residues. CDR3 protein: CASSLGQGATDTQYF. In DNA form, the CDR3 reads TGTGCCAGTAGCCTGGGACAGGGGGCCACAGATACGCAGTATTTT. The full variable domain, with the rest looked up from reference TRBV19 and TRBJ2-3, is DGGITQSPKYLFRKEGQNVTLSCEQNLNHDAMYWYRQDPGQGLRLIYYSQIVNDFQKGDIAEGYSVSREKKESFPLTVTSAQKNPTAFYLCASSLGQGATDTQYFGPGTRLTVL.

In its sample, this clone was seen once. V is TRBV9 and J is TRBJ2-1; D is perhaps TRBD2 (7 bases). V gave up 9 bases and J gave up 0 bases, with 13 bases separating them. The CDR3 has 14 residues. Per germline, CDR1 SGDLS and CDR2 YYNGEE. DNA of the CDR3: TGTGCCACCGGCGGGGGCCCCTCCTACAATGAGCAGTTCTTC. It yields the protein CATGGGPSYNEQFF.

The chain has TRBV5-1 and TRBJ2-1; 12 bases fit TRBD2. Germline CDR1 is SGHRS and CDR2 is YFSETQ. This CDR3 spans 16 amino acids. V lost 4 bases, J lost 8 bases, and 10 bases stayed unmatched. The CDR3 region is CASSPPRLAGEDEQFF. Here the CDR3 DNA reads TGCGCCAGCAGCCCCCCCCGACTAGCGGGAGAGGATGAGCAGTTCTTC.

This rearrangement joins TRBV10-3 to TRBJ1-2; TRBD1 might be the D (5 bases). The CDR3 extends over 15 amino acids. Trimming removed 2 bases from V and 8 bases from J, with 18 bases in between. Germline values: CDR1 ENHRY, CDR2 SYGVKD. This chain's CDR3 is CAISEAATGPAGYTF. The CDR3 bases are TGTGCCATCAGTGAGGCGGCTACAGGCCCCGCGGGCTACACCTTC.

The rearrangement joins TRBV27 to TRBJ2-5; tentative D call: TRBD2 (5 bases). CDR1 and CDR2 (germline): MNHEY, SMNVEV (reference sequence). There are 11 residues in the CDR3. The germline V and J ends were trimmed by 8 bases and 3 bases, with 7 bases remaining between them. The CDR3 DNA is TGTGCCAGCGACGGGGAAGAGACCCAGTACTTC. It is translated as CASDGEETQYF.

This chain joins TRBV28 and TRBJ2-1, with 13 nucleotides matching TRBD2. Germline loops: CDR1 MDHEN, CDR2 SYDVKM. The J segment lost 7 bases and the V segment lost 4 bases, leaving 10 bases of the junction unmatched. The CDR3 totals 17 residues. The CDR3 region is CASSSTTPGLAGNEQFF. The CDR3 bases are TGTGCCAGCAGTTCGACGACTCCGGGACTAGCGGGGAATGAGCAGTTCTTC. Combining the CDR3 with reference TRBV28 and TRBJ2-1 gives the whole variable domain DVKVTQSSRYLVKRTGEKVFLECVQDMDHENMFWYRQDPGLGLRLIYFSYDVKMKEKGDIPEGYSVSREKKERFSLILESASTNQTSMYLCASSSTTPGLAGNEQFFGPGTRLTVL.

The chain links TRBV27 to TRBJ1-5; 9 positions match TRBD1. There are 20 residues in the CDR3. Losses at the gene ends were 4 bases for V and 4 bases for J; bases not matched to a gene: 20. CDR1 is MNHEY and CDR2 is SMNVEV in the germline V gene (reference sequence). The CDR3 nucleotides read TGTGCCAGCAGTTCCCTAGGGATGACAGGGGGGAACTGGGGGAATCAGCCCCAGCATTTT. Its protein is CASSSLGMTGGNWGNQPQHF.

In its sample, this clone was seen once. A junction boundary mismatches the germline segment, possibly from a read error. This chain joins TRBV7-9 and TRBJ2-7; TRBD1 matches at 7 bases. CDR3 length equals 14 residues. Looked up from germline, CDR1 is SEHNR and CDR2 is FQNEAQ (reference sequence). This CDR3 is CSSSLRGGVDEQYF. The DNA of the CDR3 is TGTTCCAGCAGCTTAAGAGGGGGCGTCGACGAGCAGTACTTC.

The V call is TRBV7-3, the J call TRBJ2-3, with 11 bases matching TRBD2. Germline CDR1 reads SGHTA; CDR2 reads FQGTGA. This CDR3 region has 15 residues. The J segment lost 1 base and the V segment lost 4 bases, leaving 1 base of the junction unmatched. CDR3: CASSSTSGGTDTQYF. In DNA form, the CDR3 reads TGTGCCAGCAGCTCGACTAGCGGGGGCACAGATACGCAGTATTTT.

This chain connects TRBV29-1 to TRBJ1-1; D not certain. Trimming left V 5 bases short and J 3 bases short, with 7 bases between. Germline V gene lookup returns CDR1 SQVTM and CDR2 ANQGSEA. The length of the CDR3 is 11 residues. CDR3 sequence reads: CSVQSYTEAFF. The CDR3 nucleotides are TGCAGCGTTCAGTCCTACACTGAAGCTTTCTTT.

The chain couples TRBV28 to TRBJ2-5; 14 nucleotides match TRBD2. Germline CDR1 is MDHEN and CDR2 is SYDVKM. Trimming cost V 6 bases and J 4 bases; bases outside gene matches: 7. This CDR3 is built from 16 residues. The CDR3 DNA follows: TGTGCCAGCAGACCGACTAGCGGGAGGGCCGGAGAGACCCAGTACTTC. This sequence encodes CASRPTSGRAGETQYF. The full variable domain, its missing parts supplied by reference TRBV28 and TRBJ2-5, is DVKVTQSSRYLVKRTGEKVFLECVQDMDHENMFWYRQDPGLGLRLIYFSYDVKMKEKGDIPEGYSVSREKKERFSLILESASTNQTSMYLCASRPTSGRAGETQYFGPGTRLLVL.

V usage is TRBV7-6 and J usage is TRBJ2-6; 7 bases are shared with TRBD1. CDR3 length equals 17 residues. Trimming cost V 4 bases and J 3 bases; bases outside gene matches: 9. In germline, CDR1 is SGHVS, CDR2 FNYEAQ. CDR3 in amino acids: CASSYTGVGSGANVLTF. Here the CDR3 DNA reads TGTGCCAGCAGCTATACAGGGGTTGGGAGTGGGGCCAACGTCCTGACTTTC.

This clone was counted ten times or more. This sequence joins TRBV4-1 and TRBJ1-1; D is ambiguous. This CDR3 region has 14 residues. V shed 4 bases and J shed 1 base, with 10 bases lying between them. CDR1 MGHRA and CDR2 YSYEKL come from the germline V gene. CDR3 in amino acids: CASSLSTGNTEAFF. For the CDR3, the DNA is TGCGCCAGCAGCCTGTCTACTGGGAACACTGAAGCTTTCTTT.

The DNA of the CDR3 is TGCGCCAGCAGCTTGGACAGCTCTGGAAACACCATATATTTT. Translated: CASSLDSSGNTIYF. This chain uses TRBV5-1 with TRBJ1-3; D is unclear. The germline CDR1 and CDR2 sequences are SGHRS and YFSETQ. The CDR3 loop spans 14 amino acids. Deletions cut 0 bases from V and 0 bases from J, with 4 bases between.

As to this clone: Other DNA sequences within the sample encode an identical CDR3. J is TRBJ2-3 and V is TRBV7-8, with TRBD2 identical over 14 bases. CDR3 length: 15 residues. Trimming removed 1 base from V and 6 bases from J; junction bases left unmatched: 0. Germline V gene data show CDR1 as SGHVS and CDR2 as FQNEAQ. DNA of the CDR3: TGTGCCAGCAGCTTAGGACTAGCGGGAGGGGATACGCAGTATTTT. Protein product: CASSLGLAGGDTQYF.

This rearrangement joins TRBV7-2 to TRBJ1-2; D uncertain. This CDR3 spans 14 amino acids. Trimming removed 0 bases from V and 4 bases from J, with 9 bases in between. Germline V gene sequence: CDR1 SGHTA, CDR2 FQGNSA. CDR3 region: CASSLARRSYGYTF. DNA of the CDR3: TGTGCCAGCAGCTTAGCCCGCCGGAGCTATGGCTACACCTTC.

The chain combines TRBV11-2 with TRBJ2-1; TRBD2 aligns across 9 bases. This CDR3 spans 15 amino acids. Germline V lookup: CDR1 SGHAT, CDR2 FQNNGV. Losses at the gene ends were 4 bases for V and 8 bases for J; bases not matched to a gene: 9. For the CDR3, the DNA is TGTGCCAGCAGCTCGCCGGGACTAGCAGTGCATGAGCAGTTCTTC. It encodes CASSSPGLAVHEQFF.

This chain connects TRBV5-1 to TRBJ2-5, with D perhaps TRBD2 (5 bases). Germline V gene data show CDR1 as SGHRS and CDR2 as YFSETQ. Deletions cut 0 bases from V and 1 base from J, with 7 bases between. The CDR3 is 14 residues long. The CDR3 sequence: CASSLAGSQETQYF. CDR3 nucleotides: TGCGCCAGCAGCTTGGCGGGGAGCCAAGAGACCCAGTACTTC.

There are a few counts of this clone. The rearrangement joins TRBV9 to TRBJ2-3; tentative D call: TRBD1 (5 bases). Germline-derived CDR1 and CDR2 are SGDLS and YYNGEE. This CDR3 comprises 15 residues. V was pared by 1 base and J by 0 bases, with 9 bases between. CDR3 in amino acids: CASSVFGASTDTQYF. The DNA for the CDR3 is TGTGCCAGCAGCGTATTTGGGGCGAGCACAGATACGCAGTATTTT.

This clone was detected once. The chain recombines TRBV28 with TRBJ2-7, with D perhaps matching TRBD2 (6 bases). In germline, CDR1 is MDHEN, CDR2 SYDVKM. Trimming shortened V by 6 bases and J by 6 bases, and 21 bases separated the two germline ends. CDR3 length: 15 residues. This CDR3 is CASRAPGTRRREQYF. For the CDR3, the DNA is TGTGCCAGCAGGGCCCCCGGGACTCGCCGACGCGAGCAGTACTTC.

The V call is TRBV18, the J call TRBJ2-3; the D gene is possibly TRBD2 (7 bases). Trimming removed 5 bases at V and 6 bases at J, with 21 bases between. The CDR3 extends over 16 amino acids. Germline values: CDR1 KGHSH, CDR2 LQKENI. The CDR3 protein is CASSWTVGGAGDTQYF. CDR3 nucleotides: TGTGCCAGCTCATGGACGGTGGGGGGGGCCGGCGATACGCAGTATTTT. Complete variable domain (other parts from reference TRBV18 and TRBJ2-3): NAGVMQNPRHLVRRRGQEARLRCSPMKGHSHVYWYRQLPEEGLKFMVYLQKENIIDESGMPKERFSAEFPKEGPSILRIQQVVRGDSAAYFCASSWTVGGAGDTQYFGPGTRLTVL.